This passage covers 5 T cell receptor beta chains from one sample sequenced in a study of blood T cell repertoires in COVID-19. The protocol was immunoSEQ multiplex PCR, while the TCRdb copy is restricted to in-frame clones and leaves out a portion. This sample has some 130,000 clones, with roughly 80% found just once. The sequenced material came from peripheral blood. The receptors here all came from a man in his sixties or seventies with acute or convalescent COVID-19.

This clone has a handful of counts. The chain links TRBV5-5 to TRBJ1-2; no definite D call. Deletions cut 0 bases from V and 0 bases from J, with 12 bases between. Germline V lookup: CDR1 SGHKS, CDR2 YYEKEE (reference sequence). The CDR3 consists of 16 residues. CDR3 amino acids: CASSLVGVRANYGYTF. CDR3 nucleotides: TGTGCCAGCAGCTTGGTGGGAGTTCGAGCTAACTATGGCTACACCTTC.

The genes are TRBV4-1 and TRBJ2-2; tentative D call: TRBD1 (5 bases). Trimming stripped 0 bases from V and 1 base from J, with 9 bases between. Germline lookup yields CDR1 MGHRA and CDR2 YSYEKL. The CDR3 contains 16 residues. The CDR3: CASSQDTTVNTGELFF. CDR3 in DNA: TGCGCCAGCAGCCAAGATACGACAGTGAACACCGGGGAGCTGTTTTTT.

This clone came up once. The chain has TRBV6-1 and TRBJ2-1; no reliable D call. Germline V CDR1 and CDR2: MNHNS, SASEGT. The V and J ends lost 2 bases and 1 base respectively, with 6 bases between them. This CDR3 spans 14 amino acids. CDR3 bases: TGTGCCAGCAGTGAAATGAGATCCTACAATGAGCAGTTCTTC. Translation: CASSEMRSYNEQFF.

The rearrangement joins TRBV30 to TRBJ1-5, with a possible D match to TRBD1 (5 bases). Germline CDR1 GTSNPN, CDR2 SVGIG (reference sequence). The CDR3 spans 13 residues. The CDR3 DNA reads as TGTGCTGTGGACCCGGGCGGGGGTCAGCCCCAGCATTTT. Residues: CAVDPGGGQPQHF.

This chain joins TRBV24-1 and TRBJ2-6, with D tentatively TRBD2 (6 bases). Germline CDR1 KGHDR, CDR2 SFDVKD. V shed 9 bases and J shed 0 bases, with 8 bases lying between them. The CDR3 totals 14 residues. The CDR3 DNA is TGTGCCACCGGGGAGGACTCTGGGGCCAACGTCCTGACTTTC. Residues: CATGEDSGANVLTF.